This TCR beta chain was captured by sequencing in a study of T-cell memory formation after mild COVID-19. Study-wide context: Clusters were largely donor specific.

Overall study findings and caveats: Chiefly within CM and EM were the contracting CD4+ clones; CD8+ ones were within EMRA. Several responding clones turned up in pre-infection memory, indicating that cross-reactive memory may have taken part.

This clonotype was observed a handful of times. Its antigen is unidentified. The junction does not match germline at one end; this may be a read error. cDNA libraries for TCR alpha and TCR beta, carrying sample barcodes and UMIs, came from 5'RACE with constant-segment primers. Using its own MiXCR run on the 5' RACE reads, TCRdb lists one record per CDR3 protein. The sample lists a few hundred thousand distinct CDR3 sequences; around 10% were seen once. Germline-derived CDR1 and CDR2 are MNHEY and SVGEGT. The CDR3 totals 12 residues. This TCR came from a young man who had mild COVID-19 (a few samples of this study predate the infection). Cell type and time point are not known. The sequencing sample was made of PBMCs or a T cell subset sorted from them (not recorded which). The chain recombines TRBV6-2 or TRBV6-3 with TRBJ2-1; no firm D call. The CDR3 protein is CASINLYDEQFF. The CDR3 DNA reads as TGTGCCAGCATCAACCTCTACGATGAGCAGTTCTTC.